This is a list of T cell receptor beta chains from one sample in a study of CD8+CD57+ T cells in acquired aplastic anemia. TCRdb reprocessed the reads with MiXCR, giving one entry per CDR3 protein. This table holds under 200,000 distinct CDR3 sequences, around 40% found once. Material: sorted CD4+, CD8+, or CD8+CD57+ T cells (not recorded which) from PBMCs. The receptors here all came from a human donor in good health. CDR3s leave out the opening cysteine and the closing phenylalanine or tryptophan. Fields, in order: CDR3 length, V gene, J gene, D gene, clone size, CDR3 protein. D genes are given only for firm matches. Clone sizes are given selectively: once, few, many, or a class where the clone is expanded.

>10|TRBV20-1|TRBJ1-6|NA|many
SARAYNSPLH
>14|TRBV27|TRBJ2-7|TRBD2|NA
ASSFSYSGARYEQY
>12|TRBV5-1|TRBJ1-2|NA|many
ASSLYSGNYGYT
>11|TRBV12-3/TRBV12-4|TRBJ2-7|NA|many
ASSPRHAYEQY
>11|TRBV25-1|TRBJ2-1|NA|NA
ASSSLTGIEQF
>13|TRBV5-4|TRBJ2-1|TRBD1|NA
ASSLGRTGYNEQF
>12|TRBV10-1|TRBJ1-6|NA|NA
ASSEGRTPSPLH
>11|TRBV6-1|TRBJ2-2|NA|many
ASSATNTGELF
>11|TRBV20-1|TRBJ2-7|NA|many
SGIWEGSYEQY
>14|TRBV6-5|TRBJ2-3|TRBD2|many
ASSYYQTSATDTQY
>14|TRBV7-2|TRBJ2-1|TRBD2|few
ASSLGLTSSYNEQF
>11|TRBV3-1|TRBJ1-4|NA|NA
ASSQDYNEKLF
>13|TRBV12-3/TRBV12-4|TRBJ1-6|TRBD1|many
ASSFSGQGNSPLH
>14|TRBV7-2|TRBJ2-2|TRBD2|few
ASSLAGGRGTGELF
>11|TRBV10-3|TRBJ1-1|NA|NA
AISDRENTEAF
>12|TRBV9|TRBJ1-3|TRBD1|many
ASSSDRGGNTIY
>12|TRBV19|TRBJ2-1|TRBD2|NA
ASAGGSSYNEQF
>12|TRBV20-1|TRBJ2-1|TRBD2|many
SATTGGPYNEQF
>12|TRBV6-1|TRBJ1-2|TRBD1|NA
ASRGTGTSYGYT
>10|TRBV7-6|TRBJ2-1|NA|many
ASSLALNEQF
>12|TRBV24-1|TRBJ2-7|TRBD2|NA
ATSDGTSGAKQY
>13|TRBV6-5|TRBJ2-2|NA|NA
ASSYGGRGTGELF
>11|TRBV29-1|TRBJ2-1|TRBD2|NA
SVDTGGRNEQF
>12|TRBV19|TRBJ1-5|TRBD1|once
ASTQTGLNQPQH
>12|TRBV20-1|TRBJ2-1|NA|NA
SARDGSEDTEQF
>13|TRBV10-3|TRBJ2-1|TRBD1|NA
AISEFGQGSDEQF
>12|TRBV19|TRBJ2-1|NA|few
ASSPWAYYNEQF
>11|TRBV9|TRBJ2-7|NA|NA
ASSKRRGGEQY
>13|TRBV7-3|TRBJ2-1|TRBD1|few
ASSSTGGTGDEQF
>11|TRBV18|TRBJ1-2|NA|NA
ASSPEADYGYT
>12|TRBV7-3|TRBJ1-6|NA|many
ASRTDGNNSPLH
>11|TRBV7-2|TRBJ2-3|NA|NA
ASSHSTADTQY
>14|TRBV14|TRBJ2-1|TRBD2|many
ASSQAGKRGGFEQF